This T cell receptor (beta chain) was identified during a study of human T cells and chemical hapten exposure. On the study more broadly: Per-sample TCR yield variability stemmed mainly from small pooled library volume differences.

This clonotype was found many times. Its specificity is not known. Study outcomes and limitations: Controls formed significantly fewer large CDR3 similarity clusters than expanded TCRs did.

What the library attached to individual cDNA molecules were unique molecular identifiers. MiXCR, run by TCRdb on the RACE reads, gives a single entry per CDR3 protein. The sample has 45,000 to 60,000 distinct CDR3 sequences, about 9.3% seen once. Time point defined: patch test 1, 2 weeks after DPC sensitization. Regarding treatment: therapeutic diphenylcyclopropenone sensitization with weekly scalp DPC. This specimen was whole blood, taken in connection with sensitization to the hapten diphenylcyclopropenone (DPC). This sequence was found in a woman between 35 and 50 years old with alopecia areata. Some clones in this sample may be carry-over from other donors' samples.

The CDR3 DNA reads TGTGCCAGCAGTCCCAGCCGGGACAGGGCCACTGAAGCTTTCTTT. It encodes CASSPSRDRATEAFF. This chain uses TRBV12-3 or TRBV12-4 with TRBJ1-1, with 9 bases fitting TRBD1. The CDR3 consists of 15 residues. V gave up 5 bases and J gave up 4 bases; unmatched junction bases: 8.